One T cell receptor beta chain is described in this entry. A much larger clone is a single base away; this may be a read error. CDR3 length: 13 amino acids. V shed 0 bases and J 9 bases; nucleotides not matched to a gene: 7. Germline V gene data show CDR1 as SQVTM and CDR2 as ANQGSEA. The TCR beta CDR3 regions underwent amplification using RNA transcripts as the source. RT-PCR in the first round (using the HTBI primer set) targeted the TCR CDR3. TCRdb redid the calling of the multiplex PCR reads with MiXCR, one entry per CDR3 protein. The sample contains just over 550,000 distinct CDR3 sequences, 46% of which appear only once. The source of the sample is a study of T cells in Graves' hyperthyroidism and ophthalmopathy.

Sequencing input: peripheral blood or thyroid tissue (not recorded which). The TCR was taken from a woman aged 18-30 years with Graves' hyperthyroidism. The genes are TRBV29-1 and TRBJ1-2; 7 bases match TRBD1. The CDR3 sequence is CSVEDRAGGSYTF. CDR3 in DNA: TGCAGCGTTGAAGATCGGGCAGGGGGTAGCTACACCTTC. Supplemented by reference TRBV29-1 and TRBJ1-2, the full variable domain reads SAVISQKPSRDICQRGTSLTIQCQVDSQVTMMFWYRQQPGQSLTLIATANQGSEATYESGFVIDKFPISRPNLTFSTLTVSNMSPEDSSIYLCSVEDRAGGSYTFGSGTRLTVV.